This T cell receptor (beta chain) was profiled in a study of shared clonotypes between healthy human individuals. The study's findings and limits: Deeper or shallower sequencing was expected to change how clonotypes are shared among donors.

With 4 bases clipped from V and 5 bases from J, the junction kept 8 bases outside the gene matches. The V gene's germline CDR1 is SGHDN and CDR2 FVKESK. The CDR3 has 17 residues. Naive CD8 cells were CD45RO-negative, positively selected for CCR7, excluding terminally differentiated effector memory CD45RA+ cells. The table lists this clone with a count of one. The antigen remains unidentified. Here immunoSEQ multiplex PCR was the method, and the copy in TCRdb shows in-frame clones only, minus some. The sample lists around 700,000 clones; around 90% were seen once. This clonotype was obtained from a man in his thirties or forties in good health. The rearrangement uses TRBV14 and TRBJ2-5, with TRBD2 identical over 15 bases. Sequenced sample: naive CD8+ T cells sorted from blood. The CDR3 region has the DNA TGTGCCAGCAGCCCTGGACTAGCGGGAGGGCCCGTGGAGACCCAGTACTTC. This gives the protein CASSPGLAGGPVETQYF.